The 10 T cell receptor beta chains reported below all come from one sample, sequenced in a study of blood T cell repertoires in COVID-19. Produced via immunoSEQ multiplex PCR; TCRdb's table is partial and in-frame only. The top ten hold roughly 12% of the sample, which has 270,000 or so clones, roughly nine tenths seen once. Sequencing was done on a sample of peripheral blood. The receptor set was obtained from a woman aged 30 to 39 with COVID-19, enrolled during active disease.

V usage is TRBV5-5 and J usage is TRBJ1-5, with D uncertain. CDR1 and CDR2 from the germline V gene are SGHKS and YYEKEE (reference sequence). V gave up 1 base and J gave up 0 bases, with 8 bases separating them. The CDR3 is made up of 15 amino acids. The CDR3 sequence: CASSLWPISNQPQHF. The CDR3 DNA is TGTGCCAGCAGCTTGTGGCCGATTAGCAATCAGCCCCAGCATTTT.

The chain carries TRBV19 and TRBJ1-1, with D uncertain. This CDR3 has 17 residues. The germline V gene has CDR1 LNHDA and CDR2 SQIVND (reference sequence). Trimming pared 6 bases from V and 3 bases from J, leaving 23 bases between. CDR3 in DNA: TGTGCCAGTAGAAGTTCGGGGAGGGAAAATGTTCACACTGAAGCTTTCTTT. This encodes CASRSSGRENVHTEAFF. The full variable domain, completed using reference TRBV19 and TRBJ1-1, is DGGITQSPKYLFRKEGQNVTLSCEQNLNHDAMYWYRQDPGQGLRLIYYSQIVNDFQKGDIAEGYSVSREKKESFPLTVTSAQKNPTAFYLCASRSSGRENVHTEAFFGQGTRLTVV.

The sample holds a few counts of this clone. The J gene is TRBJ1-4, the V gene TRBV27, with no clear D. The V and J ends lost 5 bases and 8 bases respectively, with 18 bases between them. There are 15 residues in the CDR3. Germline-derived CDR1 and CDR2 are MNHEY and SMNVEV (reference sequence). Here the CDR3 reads CASSLSFPTYEKLFF. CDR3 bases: TGTGCCAGCAGTCTCTCCTTCCCGACATACGAAAAACTGTTTTTT.

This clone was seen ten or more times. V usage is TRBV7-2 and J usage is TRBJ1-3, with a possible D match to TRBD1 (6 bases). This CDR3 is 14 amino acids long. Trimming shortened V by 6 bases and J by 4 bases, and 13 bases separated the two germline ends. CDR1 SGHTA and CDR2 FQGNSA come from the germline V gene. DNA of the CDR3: TGTGCCAGCAGTCCAGGGGCTGCCGGAAACACCATATATTTT. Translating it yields CASSPGAAGNTIYF.

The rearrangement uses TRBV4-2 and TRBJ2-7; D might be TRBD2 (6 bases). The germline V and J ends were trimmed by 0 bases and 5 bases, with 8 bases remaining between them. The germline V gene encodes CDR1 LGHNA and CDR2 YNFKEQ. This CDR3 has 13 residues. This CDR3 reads CASSQEGGDEQYF. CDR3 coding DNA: TGTGCCAGCAGCCAAGAGGGAGGAGACGAGCAGTACTTC.

CDR3 region: CASSSSPGPLHF. The CDR3 DNA reads as TGTGCCAGCAGCTCGTCCCCAGGGCCCCTCCACTTT. The chain links TRBV7-2 to TRBJ1-6; tentatively, D is TRBD1 (5 bases). The CDR3 spans 12 residues. V shed 4 bases and J shed 13 bases, with 11 bases lying between them. Germline V CDR1 and CDR2: SGHTA, FQGNSA. The complete variable domain, with remaining parts taken from reference TRBV7-2 and TRBJ1-6, reads GAGVSQSPSNKVTEKGKDVELRCDPISGHTALYWYRQSLGQGLEFLIYFQGNSAPDKSGLPSDRFSAERTGGSVSTLTIQRTQQEDSAVYLCASSSSPGPLHFGNGTRLTVT.

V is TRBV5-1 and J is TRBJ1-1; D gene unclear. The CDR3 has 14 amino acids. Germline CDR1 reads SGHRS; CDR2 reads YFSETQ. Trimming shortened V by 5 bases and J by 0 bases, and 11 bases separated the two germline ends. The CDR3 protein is CASRREPMNTEAFF. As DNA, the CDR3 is TGCGCCAGCAGGCGGGAGCCCATGAACACTGAAGCTTTCTTT.

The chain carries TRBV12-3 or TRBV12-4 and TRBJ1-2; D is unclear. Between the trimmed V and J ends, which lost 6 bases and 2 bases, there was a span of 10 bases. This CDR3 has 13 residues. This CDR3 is CASSPDGNYGYTF. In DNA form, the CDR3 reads TGTGCCAGCAGCCCAGACGGGAACTATGGCTACACCTTC.

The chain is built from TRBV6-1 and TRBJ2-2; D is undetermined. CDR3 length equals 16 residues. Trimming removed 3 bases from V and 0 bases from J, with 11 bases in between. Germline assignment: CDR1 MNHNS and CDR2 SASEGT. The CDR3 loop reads CASSDRVKTNTGELFF. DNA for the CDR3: TGTGCCAGCAGTGATCGGGTGAAGACGAACACCGGGGAGCTGTTTTTT.

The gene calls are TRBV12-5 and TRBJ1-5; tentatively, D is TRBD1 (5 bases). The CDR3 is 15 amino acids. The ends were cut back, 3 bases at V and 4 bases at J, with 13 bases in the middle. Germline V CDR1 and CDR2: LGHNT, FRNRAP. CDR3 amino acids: CASGLRSGGNQPQHF. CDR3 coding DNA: TGTGCTAGTGGTTTACGCTCGGGGGGGAATCAGCCCCAGCATTTT.